This T cell receptor (beta chain) was captured by sequencing in a study of T-cell memory formation after mild COVID-19 (dated by TCRdb to the early 2020s). For context, the study as a whole: TCR sequence clusters from the two donors were largely donor specific. In a couple of donors, T-cell clones that expanded and contracted after mild COVID-19 were followed by sequencing TCRalpha and TCRbeta repertoires longitudinally. Two young, previously healthy adult volunteers, one female and one male, were included in the cohort.

Of note for this clonotype: The specificity of this receptor is unknown. Per-base quality was not reported, and no clone a single base away is much larger than it.

Broad study findings and their caveats: Clones contracting from day 15 to 85 had balanced CD4/CD8 phenotypes, while a second wave expanding from day 15 to 37 was biased towards CD4+. Only two mild cases were covered by the study, and larger cohorts that include severe cases with pre-infection samples were considered necessary. Contracting CD4+ clones were found mainly in CM and EM memory subsets, while CD8+ clones were enriched in EMRA. Some responding clones were detected in pre-infection memory, which suggested that pre-existing cross-reactive memory T cells had joined the SARS-CoV-2 response. SARS-CoV-2 specificity of the second-wave clones peaking on day 37 was not confirmed.

PBMCs were isolated by Ficoll-Paque density gradient centrifugation. Clipping removes 4 bases from V and 2 bases from J, with 16 as the unmatched junction base count. From the germline V gene, CDR1 is SGDLS and CDR2 is YYNGEE. The CDR3 goes from the cysteine to the phenylalanine over 20 residues. Of all the DNA, just the CDR3 is kept, 60 bases in frame from base 1. This sample was sequenced with an Illumina NovaSeq 6000. TCRalpha and TCRbeta cDNA libraries were constructed by 5'RACE with constant-segment primers, with sample barcodes and unique molecular identifiers being introduced. Trizol reagent was used to extract RNA from every sample. Amplification of the libraries took two PCR steps, and the second step added a second sample barcode plus Illumina TruSeq adapters. Sequencing of libraries was performed on an Illumina NovaSeq with 2 x 150 bp paired-end reads. The source study handled its data this way. Demultiplexing of reads and collapsing into UMI-guided consensus sequences were performed with migec v1.2.7. With mixcr v2.1.11, UMI consensuses were aligned to TRA and TRB V and J templates and assembled into clonotypes. Clonotypes were classified as expanded or contracted when called significant by both edgeR and NoisET, with noise models trained on biological replicates. For edgeR calls, a false discovery rate-adjusted p below 0.01 and a log2 fold-change threshold of 1 were applied. As an exploratory analysis of dynamics, max-normalized trajectories of the 1000 most abundant clonotypes were examined with PCA combined with hierarchical clustering. Separately sequenced CD4+ and CD8+ repertoires were used to assign a CD4 or CD8 phenotype to each responding clone. TCRdb handled the public reads itself, with Q25 trimming in fastp and clone calling in MiXCR, and kept productive beta chains. Each CDR3 protein gets just one entry, which takes the most common genes and DNA from the rows behind it. The V and J calls and clone size come from TCRdb's table, not from the authors' own analysis. The sample includes 350,000 to 400,000 distinct CDR3 sequences, with roughly 21% observed a single time. The ten largest clones add up to around an eighth of the sample.

Sequenced sample: PBMCs or a T cell subset sorted from them (not recorded which). The clonotype comes from an adult woman who had mild COVID-19 (a few samples of this study predate the infection). The sample titles of this study are shuffled in the database, so cell type and time point are left out; the donor was told from shared clones. Recombination linked TRBV9 to TRBJ2-5; 14 junctional bases match TRBD2. The DNA is TGTGCCAGCAGCTCCCCGGGGACTAGCGGGGGATCCCGAAAACAAGAGACCCAGTACTTC. Its protein reads: CASSSPGTSGGSRKQETQYF.